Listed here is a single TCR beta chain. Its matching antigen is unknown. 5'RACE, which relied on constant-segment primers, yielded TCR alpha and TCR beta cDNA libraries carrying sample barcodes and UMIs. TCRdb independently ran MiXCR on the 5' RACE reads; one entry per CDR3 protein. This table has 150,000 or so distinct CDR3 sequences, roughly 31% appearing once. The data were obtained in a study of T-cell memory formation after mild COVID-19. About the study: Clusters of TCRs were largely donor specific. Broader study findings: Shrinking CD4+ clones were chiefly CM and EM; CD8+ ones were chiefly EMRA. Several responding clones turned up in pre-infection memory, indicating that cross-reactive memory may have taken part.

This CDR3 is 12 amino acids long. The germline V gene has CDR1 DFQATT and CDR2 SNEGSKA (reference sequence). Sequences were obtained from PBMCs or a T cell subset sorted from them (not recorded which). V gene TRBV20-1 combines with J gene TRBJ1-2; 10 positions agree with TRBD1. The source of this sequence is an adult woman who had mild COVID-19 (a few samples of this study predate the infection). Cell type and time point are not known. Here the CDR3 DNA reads TGCAGCGCTGACAGGGGGCAACGGGGCTACACCTTC. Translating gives CSADRGQRGYTF.